This T cell receptor (beta chain) derives from a study of blood T cells in healthy people across ages. Whole-study findings and limits: Roughly linearly, TCR beta diversity per million T cells fell as age increased. For the donors, CMV status was unknown and possibly confounded expanded clonotype changes.

Germline values: CDR1 MNHEY, CDR2 SMNVEV (reference sequence). With 7 bases clipped from V and 8 bases from J, the junction kept 10 bases outside the gene matches. This CDR3 comprises 15 residues. The second PCR ran roughly 6 to 11 cycles with a sample-barcoded 5' primer and J-beta primers. MiXCR was run by TCRdb on the 5' RACE reads, yielding one entry per CDR3 protein. The sample comprises some 900,000 distinct CDR3 sequences, 48% of which are singletons, and 13% rests with the top ten. Turning to this clonotype: Its specificity is unknown.

Sequencing was performed on blood. The rearrangement joins TRBV27 to TRBJ1-6, with 8 bases lining up with TRBD1. The origin of this receptor is a man aged 25-40 years in good health. In DNA form, the CDR3 reads TGTGCCAGCAAAATCCAGGGGGCAGTGGATTCACCCCTCCACTTT. Amino acid sequence: CASKIQGAVDSPLHF.